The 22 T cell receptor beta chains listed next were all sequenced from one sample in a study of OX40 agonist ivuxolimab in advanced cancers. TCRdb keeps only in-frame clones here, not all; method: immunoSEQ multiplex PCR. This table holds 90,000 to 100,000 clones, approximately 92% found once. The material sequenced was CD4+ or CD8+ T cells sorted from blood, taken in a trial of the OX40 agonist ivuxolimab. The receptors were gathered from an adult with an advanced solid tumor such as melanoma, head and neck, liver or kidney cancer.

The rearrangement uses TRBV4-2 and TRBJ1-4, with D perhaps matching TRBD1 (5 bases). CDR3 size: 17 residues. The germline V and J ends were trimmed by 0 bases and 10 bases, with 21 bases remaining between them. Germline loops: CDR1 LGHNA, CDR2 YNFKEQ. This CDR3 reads CASSQDLGPVSRGKLFF. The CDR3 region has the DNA TGTGCCAGCAGCCAAGATCTGGGCCCTGTTTCGAGGGGAAAACTGTTTTTT.

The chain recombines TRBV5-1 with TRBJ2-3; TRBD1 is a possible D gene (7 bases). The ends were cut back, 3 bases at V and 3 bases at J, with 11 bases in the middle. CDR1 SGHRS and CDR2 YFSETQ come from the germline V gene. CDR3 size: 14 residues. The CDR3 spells CASSSGGRTDTQYF. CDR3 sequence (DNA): TGCGCCAGCAGCTCAGGGGGGAGAACAGATACGCAGTATTTT.

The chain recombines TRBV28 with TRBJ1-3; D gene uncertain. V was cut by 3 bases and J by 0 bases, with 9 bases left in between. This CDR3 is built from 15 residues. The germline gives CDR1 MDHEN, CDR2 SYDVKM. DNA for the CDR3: TGTGCCAGCAGTTTTCCGTGGGGCTCTGGAAACACCATATATTTT. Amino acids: CASSFPWGSGNTIYF.

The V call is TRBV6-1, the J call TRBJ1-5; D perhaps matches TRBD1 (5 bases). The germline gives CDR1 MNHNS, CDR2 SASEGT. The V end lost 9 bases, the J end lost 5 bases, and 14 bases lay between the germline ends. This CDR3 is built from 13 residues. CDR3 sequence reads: CASSGGVDQPQHF. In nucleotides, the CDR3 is TGTGCCAGTTCCGGGGGGGTCGATCAGCCCCAGCATTTT.

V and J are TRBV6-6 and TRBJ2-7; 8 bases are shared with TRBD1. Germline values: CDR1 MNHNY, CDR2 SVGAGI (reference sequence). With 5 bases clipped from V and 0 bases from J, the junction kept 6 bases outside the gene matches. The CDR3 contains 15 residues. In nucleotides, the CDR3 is TGTGCCAGCAGTGACAGGGGCTTCAGCTCCTACGAGCAGTACTTC. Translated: CASSDRGFSSYEQYF.

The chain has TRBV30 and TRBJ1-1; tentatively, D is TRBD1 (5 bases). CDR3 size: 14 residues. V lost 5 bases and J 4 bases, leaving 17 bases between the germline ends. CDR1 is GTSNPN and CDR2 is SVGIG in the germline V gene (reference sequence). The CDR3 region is CAWQKGLRSTEAFF. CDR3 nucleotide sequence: TGTGCCTGGCAGAAGGGGCTGAGGAGCACTGAAGCTTTCTTT.

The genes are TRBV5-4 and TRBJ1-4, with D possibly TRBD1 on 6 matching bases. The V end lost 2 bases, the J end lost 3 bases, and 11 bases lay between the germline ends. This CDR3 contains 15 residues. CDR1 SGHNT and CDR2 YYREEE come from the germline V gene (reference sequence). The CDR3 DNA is TGTGCCAGCAGCTTAGGCAACAGGGCTAATGAAAAACTGTTTTTT. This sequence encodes CASSLGNRANEKLFF.

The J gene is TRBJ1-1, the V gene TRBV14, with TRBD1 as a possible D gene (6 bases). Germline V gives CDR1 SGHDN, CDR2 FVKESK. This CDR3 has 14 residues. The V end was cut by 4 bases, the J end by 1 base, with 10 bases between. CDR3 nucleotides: TGTGCCAGCAGCCTCGTACAGGGGAACACTGAAGCTTTCTTT. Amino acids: CASSLVQGNTEAFF.

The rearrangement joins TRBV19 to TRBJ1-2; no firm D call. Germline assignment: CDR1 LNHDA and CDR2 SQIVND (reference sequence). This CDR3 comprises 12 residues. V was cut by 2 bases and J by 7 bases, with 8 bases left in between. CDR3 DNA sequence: TGTGCCAGTAGTATATCCGGGTCTGGCTACACCTTC. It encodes CASSISGSGYTF.

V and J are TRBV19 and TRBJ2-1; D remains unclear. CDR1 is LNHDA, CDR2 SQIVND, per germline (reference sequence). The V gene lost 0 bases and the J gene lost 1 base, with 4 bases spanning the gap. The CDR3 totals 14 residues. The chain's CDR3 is CASSIDPSYNEQFF. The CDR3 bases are TGTGCCAGTAGTATAGATCCTTCCTACAATGAGCAGTTCTTC.

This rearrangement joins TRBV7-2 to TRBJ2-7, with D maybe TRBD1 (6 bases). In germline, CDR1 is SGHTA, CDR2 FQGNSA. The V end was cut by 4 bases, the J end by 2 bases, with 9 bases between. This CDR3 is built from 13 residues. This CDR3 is CASSYRVAYEQYF. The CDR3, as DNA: TGTGCCAGCAGCTACAGGGTAGCCTACGAGCAGTACTTC.

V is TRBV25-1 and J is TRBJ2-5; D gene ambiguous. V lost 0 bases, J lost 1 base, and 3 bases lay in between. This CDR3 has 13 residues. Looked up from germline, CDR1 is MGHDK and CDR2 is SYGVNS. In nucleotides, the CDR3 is TGTGCCAGCAGTGAATATCCCCAAGAGACCCAGTACTTC. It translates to CASSEYPQETQYF.

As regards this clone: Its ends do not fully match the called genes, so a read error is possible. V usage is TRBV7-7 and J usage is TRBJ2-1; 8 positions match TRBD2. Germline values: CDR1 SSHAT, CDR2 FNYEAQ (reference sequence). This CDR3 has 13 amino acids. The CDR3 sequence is CASSLTSDHEQFF. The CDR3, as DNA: TGTGCTAGCAGCTTGACTAGCGACCATGAGCAGTTCTTC.

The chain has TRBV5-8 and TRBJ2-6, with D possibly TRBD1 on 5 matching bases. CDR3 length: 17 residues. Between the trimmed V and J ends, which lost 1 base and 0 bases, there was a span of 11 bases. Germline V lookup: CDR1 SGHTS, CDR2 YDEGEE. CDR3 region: CASSLQGSVSGANVLTF. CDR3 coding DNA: TGTGCCAGCAGCTTGCAGGGAAGCGTCTCTGGGGCCAACGTCCTGACTTTC.

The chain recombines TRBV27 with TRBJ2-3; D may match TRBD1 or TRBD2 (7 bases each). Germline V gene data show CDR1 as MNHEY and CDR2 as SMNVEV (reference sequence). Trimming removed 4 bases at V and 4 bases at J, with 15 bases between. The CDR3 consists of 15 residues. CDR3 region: CASSYGRGGADTQYF. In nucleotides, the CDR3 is TGTGCCAGCAGTTATGGCAGGGGGGGGGCAGATACGCAGTATTTT.

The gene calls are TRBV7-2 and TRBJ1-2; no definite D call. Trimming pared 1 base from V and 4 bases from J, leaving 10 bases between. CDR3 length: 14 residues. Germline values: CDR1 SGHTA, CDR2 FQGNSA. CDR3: CASSLERASYGYTF. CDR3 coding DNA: TGTGCCAGCAGCTTAGAACGGGCCTCCTATGGCTACACCTTC.

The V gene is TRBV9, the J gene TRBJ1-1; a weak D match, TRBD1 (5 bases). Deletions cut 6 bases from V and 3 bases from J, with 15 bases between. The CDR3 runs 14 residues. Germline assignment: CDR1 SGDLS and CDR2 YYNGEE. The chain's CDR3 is CASTDLGGDTEAFF. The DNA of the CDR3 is TGTGCCAGCACCGACCTCGGAGGGGACACTGAAGCTTTCTTT.

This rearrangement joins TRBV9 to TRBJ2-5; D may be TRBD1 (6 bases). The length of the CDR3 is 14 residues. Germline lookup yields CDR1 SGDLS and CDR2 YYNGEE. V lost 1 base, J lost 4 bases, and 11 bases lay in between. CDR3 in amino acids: CASSVTSQGETQYF. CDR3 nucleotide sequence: TGTGCCAGCAGCGTAACATCACAGGGAGAGACCCAGTACTTC. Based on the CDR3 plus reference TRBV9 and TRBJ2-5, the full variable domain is DSGVTQTPKHLITATGQRVTLRCSPRSGDLSVYWYQQSLDQGLQFLIQYYNGEERAKGNILERFSAQQFPDLHSELNLSSLELGDSALYFCASSVTSQGETQYFGPGTRLLVL.

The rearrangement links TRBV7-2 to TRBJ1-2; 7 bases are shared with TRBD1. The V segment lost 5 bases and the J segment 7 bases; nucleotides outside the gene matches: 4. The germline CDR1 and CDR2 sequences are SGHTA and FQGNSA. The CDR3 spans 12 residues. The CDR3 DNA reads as TGTGCCAGCAGCCGAGGGACAGCTGGCTACACCTTC. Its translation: CASSRGTAGYTF.

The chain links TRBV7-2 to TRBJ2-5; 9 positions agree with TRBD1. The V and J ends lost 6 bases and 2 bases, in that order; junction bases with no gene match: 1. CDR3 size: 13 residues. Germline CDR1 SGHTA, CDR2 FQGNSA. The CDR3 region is CASRGTGQETQYF. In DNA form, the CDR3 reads TGTGCCAGCAGAGGGACAGGGCAAGAGACCCAGTACTTC.

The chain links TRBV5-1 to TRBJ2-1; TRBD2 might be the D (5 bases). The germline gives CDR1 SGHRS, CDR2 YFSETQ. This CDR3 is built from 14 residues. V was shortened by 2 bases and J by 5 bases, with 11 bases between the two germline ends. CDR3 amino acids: CASSLEAADNEQFF. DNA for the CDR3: TGCGCCAGCAGCTTAGAAGCGGCGGACAATGAGCAGTTCTTC.

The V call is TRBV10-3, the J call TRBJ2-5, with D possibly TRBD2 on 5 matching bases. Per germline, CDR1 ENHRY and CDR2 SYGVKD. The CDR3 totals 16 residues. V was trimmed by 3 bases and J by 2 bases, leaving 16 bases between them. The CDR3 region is CAISDRAGSRQETQYF. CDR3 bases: TGTGCCATCAGTGATCGGGCGGGTTCGAGGCAAGAGACCCAGTACTTC.